This T cell receptor beta chain was sequenced for a study of technical replicates of blood from a few donors (TCRdb year 2017). Receptor amplification or capture employed the immunoSEQ multiplex PCR assay. Sourced from immuneACCESS, this table was stored by TCRdb with only in-frame sequences that have V and J called. A share of the clones is absent; for the studies checked, an unresolved V gene accounts for under half, and the remainder has no known explanation. This sample comprises about 74,000 clones, more than 85% of them detected only once. The ten top clones hold approximately 0.25% of the sample. Looking up the germline V gene yields CDR1 MNHEY and CDR2 SVGAGI. Trimming leaves V shorter by 4 bases and J shorter by 9 bases, with the junction holding 6 bases beyond the gene matches. Including the terminal cysteine and phenylalanine, the CDR3 comprises 15 residues. Only CDR3 DNA remains: 45 bases, in frame from the first base.

Concerning this clone itself: Its antigen is currently not known. There are no base qualities to consult, and no much larger clone falls within one base.

The sample was T cells isolated from PBMCs. The chain uses TRBV6-5 and TRBJ1-6; TRBD1 fits 10 bases in the junction. This TCR derives from a human donor in good health. The CDR3 has the sequence CASSLGQGLVSPLHF. The sequenced DNA: TGTGCCAGCAGTTTGGGACAGGGGTTGGTTTCACCCCTCCACTTT.